The sample holds a few counts of the clone carrying this T cell receptor (beta chain). No antigen is known for it. The identical CDR3 is also encoded by other nucleotide sequences in the sample. The sample comes from a study of shared clonotypes between healthy human individuals. Study outcomes and limitations: Enrolling few donors narrowed the genetic and exposure-history diversity that was represented. As a rule, naive subsets had a larger estimated richness than memory subsets. Non-shared clonotypes had lower generation probabilities than those shared by all four donors.

The repertoire was sequenced with immunoSEQ multiplex PCR; TCRdb's copy has only in-frame clones and lacks some. The data contain some 1,900,000 clones, around 96% of them seen just once; the ten biggest clones take up 1.2%. The CDR3 consists of 13 residues. Trimming removed 0 bases at V and 3 bases at J, with 6 bases between. CDR1 and CDR2 (germline): KGHSH, LQKENI. As defined, naive CD8 cells were CD45RO-negative and positively selected for CCR7, with terminally differentiated effector memory CD45RA+ cells excluded. The origin of this receptor is a man aged 18 to 30 in good health. This sequence joins TRBV18 and TRBJ2-7; D ambiguous. The sequencing input was naive CD8+ T cells sorted from blood. The DNA for the CDR3 is TGTGCCAGCTCACCACCGCATGGCTACGAGCAGTACTTC. Its translation: CASSPPHGYEQYF.